The 19 T cell receptor beta chains below were found in one sample sequenced in a study of T-cell reconstitution after alpha-beta-depleted transplantation in children. Unique molecular identifiers were incorporated into the prepared TCRbeta library. TCRdb re-analysed the PCR reads in MiXCR, keeping a single row per CDR3 protein. The table has about 980,000 distinct CDR3 sequences, under 30% seen once; the top ten hold under 30%. The starting material was PBMCs, mostly from graft donor cells, obtained 360 days after TCRalphabeta/CD19-depleted stem cell transplant. The receptors come from a boy younger than two who had a stem cell transplant for SCID, so the T cells may come from the graft donor.

This clonotype was counted only a few times. The J gene is TRBJ2-5, the V gene TRBV18; the D gene is possibly TRBD2 (5 bases). The CDR3 loop spans 14 amino acids. Trimming removed 2 bases at V and 4 bases at J, with 11 bases between. From germline, CDR1 is KGHSH and CDR2 LQKENI. CDR3 sequence (DNA): TGTGCCAGCTCACCAATCGGGGAAGGAGAGACCCAGTACTTC. Its protein product is CASSPIGEGETQYF.

This clonotype has more than one count but fewer than ten. The CDR3 region is CASSLGVPVYEQYF. The CDR3 region has the DNA TGCGCCAGCAGCTTGGGAGTTCCGGTGTACGAGCAGTACTTC. The chain links TRBV5-1 to TRBJ2-7; no firm D call. The CDR3 has 14 residues. Germline lookup yields CDR1 SGHRS and CDR2 YFSETQ. V dropped 0 bases and J dropped 4 bases, with 11 bases sitting between them. Filled out from reference TRBV5-1 and TRBJ2-7, the complete variable domain reads KAGVTQTPRYLIKTRGQQVTLSCSPISGHRSVSWYQQTPGQGLQFLFEYFSETQRNKGNFPGRFSGRQFSNSRSEMNVSTLELGDSALYLCASSLGVPVYEQYFGPGTRLTVT.

There are a few counts of this clonotype. The V gene is TRBV12-3 or TRBV12-4, the J gene TRBJ1-1; no definite D call. This CDR3 is built from 16 residues. V lost 0 bases and J 1 base, leaving 12 bases between the germline ends. CDR3 sequence (DNA): TGTGCCAGCAGTTTAGCGTTTTCAGGAAGGAACACTGAAGCTTTCTTT. The encoded protein is CASSLAFSGRNTEAFF.

The chain has TRBV11-1 and TRBJ2-1; D might be TRBD1 or TRBD2, each matching 5 bases. The length of the CDR3 is 17 residues. Germline-derived CDR1 and CDR2 are SGHAT and FQDESV (reference sequence). With 5 bases removed from V and 0 bases from J, the gap between germline ends came to 17 bases. The chain's CDR3 is CASSPQTGTSSYNEQFF. The CDR3, as DNA: TGTGCCAGCAGCCCTCAGACGGGGACGAGCTCCTACAATGAGCAGTTCTTC. Full variable domain (missing parts from reference TRBV11-1 and TRBJ2-1): EAEVAQSPRYKITEKSQAVAFWCDPISGHATLYWYRQILGQGPELLVQFQDESVVDDSQLPKDRFSAERLKGVDSTLKIQPAELGDSAMYLCASSPQTGTSSYNEQFFGPGTRLTVL.

The DNA of the CDR3 is TGTGCCAGCTCACCACCTCCAGGGATCTATTACAATGAGCAGTTCTTC. This sequence encodes CASSPPPGIYYNEQFF. This chain joins TRBV18 and TRBJ2-1; tentatively, D is TRBD1 (5 bases). Trimming stripped 0 bases from V and 4 bases from J, with 13 bases between. This CDR3 comprises 16 residues. The germline V gene has CDR1 KGHSH and CDR2 LQKENI.

The gene calls are TRBV20-1 and TRBJ2-3, with a tentative D call TRBD1 (6 bases). In germline, CDR1 is DFQATT, CDR2 SNEGSKA (reference sequence). The CDR3 is 13 amino acids. Trimming took off 5 bases at V and 5 bases at J, with 14 bases between the two ends. The DNA for the CDR3 is TGCAGTGCTGGTACAGGGTATCGAGATACGCAGTATTTT. Translation: CSAGTGYRDTQYF.

V is TRBV5-1 and J is TRBJ2-3, with D possibly called TRBD1 or TRBD2 (5 bases each). With 0 bases removed from V and 0 bases from J, the gap between germline ends came to 11 bases. The CDR3 is 16 amino acids. Germline assignment: CDR1 SGHRS and CDR2 YFSETQ. The CDR3 DNA follows: TGCGCCAGCAGCTTGGAACGGGGCTCTAGCACAGATACGCAGTATTTT. Protein product: CASSLERGSSTDTQYF.

The V and J genes are TRBV4-3 and TRBJ2-3; D remains ambiguous. Trimming left V 3 bases short and J 2 bases short, with 9 bases between. The CDR3 is 14 amino acids. Germline CDR1 LGHNA, CDR2 YSLEER. The CDR3 nucleotides read TGCGCCAGCAGCCACCGGAGCATCACAGATACGCAGTATTTT. The encoded protein is CASSHRSITDTQYF.

Only a few counts were recorded for this clonotype. Germline is not matched at one junction end, which may reflect a read error. The chain joins TRBV5-6 to TRBJ2-1; 11 nucleotides line up with TRBD2. The CDR3 consists of 18 residues. The germline V gene has CDR1 SGHDT and CDR2 YYEEEE. Here the CDR3 reads CASSYLAGGPSSYNEQLF. CDR3 DNA sequence: TGTGCCAGCAGCTATCTAGCGGGGGGTCCTAGCTCCTACAATGAGCAGCTCTTC. The variable domain in full, with the rest retrieved from reference TRBV5-6 and TRBJ2-1, is DAGVTQSPTHLIKTRGQQVTLRCSPKSGHDTVSWYQQALGQGPQFIFQYYEEEERQRGNFPDRFSGHQFPNYSSELNVNALLLGDSALYLCASSYLAGGPSSYNEQLFGPGTRLTVL.

In this sample, this clonotype turned up a few times. This sequence joins TRBV20-1 and TRBJ2-5; perhaps D is TRBD1 or TRBD2 (5 bases each). The ends were cut back, 4 bases at V and 5 bases at J, with 11 bases in the middle. Germline lookup yields CDR1 DFQATT and CDR2 SNEGSKA (reference sequence). The CDR3 has 12 amino acids. The CDR3: CSAMPGLETQYF. The DNA for the CDR3 is TGCAGTGCTATGCCGGGGCTGGAGACCCAGTACTTC.

This rearrangement joins TRBV5-1 to TRBJ2-1, with TRBD2 as a possible D gene (7 bases). This CDR3 is built from 15 residues. V was shortened by 0 bases and J by 9 bases, with 16 bases between the two germline ends. CDR1 and CDR2 (germline): SGHRS, YFSETQ. The CDR3 sequence: CASSLEGGAIREQFF. In DNA, the CDR3 is TGCGCCAGCAGCTTGGAAGGGGGGGCCATCCGTGAGCAGTTCTTC.

This rearrangement joins TRBV10-3 to TRBJ2-2, with D perhaps TRBD2 (5 bases). The CDR3 sequence is 13 residues long. The ends were cut back, 5 bases at V and 7 bases at J, with 11 bases in the middle. Germline V gene sequence: CDR1 ENHRY, CDR2 SYGVKD. The CDR3 sequence is CAISSGEGGELFF. The CDR3 region has the DNA TGTGCCATCAGTTCCGGAGAGGGCGGGGAGCTGTTTTTT.

The chain links TRBV5-5 to TRBJ2-7; D tentatively reads TRBD1 or TRBD2 (5 bases each). Germline-derived CDR1 and CDR2 are SGHKS and YYEKEE (reference sequence). The CDR3 extends over 15 amino acids. V lost 1 base and J 0 bases, leaving 11 bases between the germline ends. The DNA for the CDR3 is TGTGCCAGCAGCTTGACGGGGCCTCGCTCCTACGAGCAGTACTTC. Encoded protein: CASSLTGPRSYEQYF. The full variable domain, with the rest looked up from reference TRBV5-5 and TRBJ2-7, is DAGVTQSPTHLIKTRGQQVTLRCSPISGHKSVSWYQQVLGQGPQFIFQYYEKEERGRGNFPDRFSARQFPNYSSELNVNALLLGDSALYLCASSLTGPRSYEQYFGPGTRLTVT.

This clonotype was found a few times. The J gene is TRBJ2-1, the V gene TRBV12-5, with 8 positions matching TRBD1. CDR1 is LGHNT, CDR2 FRNRAP, per germline. The length of the CDR3 is 15 residues. With V trimmed by 5 bases and J by 3 bases, 6 bases remained unmatched. DNA of the CDR3: TGTGCTAGTGGTCCCGGACAGGGCGTCTACAATGAGCAGTTCTTC. Translation gives CASGPGQGVYNEQFF.

In this sample, this clonotype turned up a few times. V usage is TRBV11-2 and J usage is TRBJ2-2; 8 nucleotides agree with TRBD1. With 5 bases clipped from V and 5 bases from J, the junction kept 10 bases outside the gene matches. Germline lookup yields CDR1 SGHAT and CDR2 FQNNGV. The CDR3 runs to 16 residues. In DNA form, the CDR3 reads TGTGCCAGCAGCCCCCATAGGACAGGGCTTACCGGGGAGCTGTTTTTT. This codes for CASSPHRTGLTGELFF.

This clonotype was counted only a few times. The chain recombines TRBV15 with TRBJ2-2, with D possibly TRBD2 on 6 matching bases. The V and J ends lost 4 bases and 5 bases respectively, with 14 bases between them. This CDR3 contains 15 residues. Germline CDR1 LNHNV, CDR2 YYDKDF (reference sequence). CDR3 protein: CATSNGGVGTGELFF. DNA for the CDR3: TGTGCCACCAGCAACGGAGGGGTCGGTACCGGGGAGCTGTTTTTT. The full variable domain, its missing parts supplied by reference TRBV15 and TRBJ2-2, is DAMVIQNPRYQVTQFGKPVTLSCSQTLNHNVMYWYQQKSSQAPKLLFHYYDKDFNNEADTPDNFQSRRPNTSFCFLDIRSPGLGDTAMYLCATSNGGVGTGELFFGEGSRLTVL.

This chain joins TRBV14 and TRBJ2-3, with unresolved D. Germline loops: CDR1 SGHDN, CDR2 FVKESK. The V and J ends lost 1 base and 5 bases respectively, with 4 bases between them. CDR3 length: 12 residues. CDR3 amino acids: CASSQAEDTQYF. The CDR3 nucleotides are TGTGCCAGCAGCCAAGCAGAAGATACGCAGTATTTT.

V is TRBV4-1 and J is TRBJ2-1; 10 nucleotides match TRBD2. Trimming cost V 3 bases and J 9 bases; bases outside gene matches: 11. Germline values: CDR1 MGHRA, CDR2 YSYEKL. This CDR3 spans 16 amino acids. The CDR3 sequence is CASSHQTSGPPGEQFF. The DNA for the CDR3 is TGCGCCAGCAGCCATCAGACTAGCGGGCCGCCGGGTGAGCAGTTCTTC.

This clonotype appeared a few times. V gene TRBV5-4 combines with J gene TRBJ2-2; D perhaps matches TRBD1 (5 bases). Germline CDR1 is SGHNT and CDR2 is YYREEE (reference sequence). V gave up 5 bases and J gave up 2 bases, with 13 bases separating them. The length of the CDR3 is 15 residues. CDR3 loop: CASRRQTDNTGELFF. The CDR3, as DNA: TGTGCCAGCAGAAGACAGACGGATAACACCGGGGAGCTGTTTTTT.